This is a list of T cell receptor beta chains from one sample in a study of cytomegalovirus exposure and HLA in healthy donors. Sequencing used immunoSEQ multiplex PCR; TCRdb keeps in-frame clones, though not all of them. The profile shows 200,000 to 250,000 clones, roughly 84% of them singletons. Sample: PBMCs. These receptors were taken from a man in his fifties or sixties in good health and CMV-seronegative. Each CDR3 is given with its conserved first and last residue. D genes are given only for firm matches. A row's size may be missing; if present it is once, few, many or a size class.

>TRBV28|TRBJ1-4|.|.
CASSLEDWRLFF
TGTGCCAGCAGTCTAGAGGACTGGAGACTGTTTTTT
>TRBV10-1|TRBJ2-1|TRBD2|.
CASRVSRAGGRLNEQFF
TGCGCCAGCAGGGTCTCTAGGGCGGGAGGGCGGTTGAATGAGCAGTTCTTC
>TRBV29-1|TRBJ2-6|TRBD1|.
CSVAGTGDPGANVLTF
TGCAGCGTTGCAGGGACAGGAGATCCTGGGGCCAACGTCCTGACTTTC
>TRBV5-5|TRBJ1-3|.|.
CASSLGAGSSGNTIYF
TGTGCCAGCAGCTTGGGGGCGGGAAGCTCTGGAAACACCATATATTTT
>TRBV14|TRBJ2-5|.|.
CASSQDRIAETQYF
TGTGCCAGCAGCCAAGACAGGATTGCAGAGACCCAGTACTTC
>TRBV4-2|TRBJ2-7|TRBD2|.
CASSQGPLAGGYEQYF
TGTGCCAGCAGCCAAGGCCCCCTAGCGGGAGGTTACGAGCAGTACTTC
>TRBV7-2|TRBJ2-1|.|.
CASSFITSSYNEQFF
TGTGCCAGCAGCTTTATCACAAGCTCCTACAATGAGCAGTTCTTC
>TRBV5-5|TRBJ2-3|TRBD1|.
CASSLGPGGSDTQYF
TGTGCCAGCAGCTTGGGGCCAGGGGGCTCGGATACGCAGTATTTT
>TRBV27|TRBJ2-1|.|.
CASSATGHNNNEQFF
TGTGCCAGCAGTGCCACGGGACACAATAACAATGAGCAGTTCTTC
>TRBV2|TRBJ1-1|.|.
CASTLGQGMVNTEAFF
TGTGCCAGCACCCTTGGGCAGGGGATGGTTAACACTGAAGCTTTCTTT
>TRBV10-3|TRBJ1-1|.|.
CAISEEGVNTEAFF
TGTGCCATCAGTGAAGAGGGTGTGAACACTGAAGCTTTCTTT
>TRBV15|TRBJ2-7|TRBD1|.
CATSRDRASYEQYF
TGTGCCACCAGCAGGGACAGGGCCTCCTACGAGCAGTACTTC
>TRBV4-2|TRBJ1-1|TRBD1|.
CASSQDLPGQSTEAFF
TGTGCCAGCAGCCAAGATCTTCCGGGACAGAGCACTGAAGCTTTCTTT
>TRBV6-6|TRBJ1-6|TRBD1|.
CASSLTTTGRESPLHF
TGTGCCAGCAGTCTTACTACGACAGGGCGGGAATCACCCCTCCACTTT
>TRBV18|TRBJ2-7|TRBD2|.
CASSRLAGGFSYEQYF
TGTGCCAGCTCTCGACTAGCGGGAGGATTTTCTTACGAGCAGTACTTC
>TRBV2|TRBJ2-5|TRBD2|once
CASRRTSAQETQYF
TGTGCCAGCAGGCGGACTAGCGCACAAGAGACCCAGTACTTC
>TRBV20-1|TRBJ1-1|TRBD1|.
CSASGGRSAFF
TGCAGTGCTTCAGGGGGTCGGTCTGCTTTCTTT
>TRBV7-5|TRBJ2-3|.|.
CVRSRTRPDTQYF
TGTGTCAGAAGCCGGACTAGGCCAGATACGCAGTATTTT
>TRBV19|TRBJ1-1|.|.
CASSIVWTVNTEAFF
TGTGCCAGTAGTATAGTTTGGACAGTGAACACTGAAGCTTTCTTT
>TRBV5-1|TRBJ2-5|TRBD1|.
CASSTGQGRETQYF
TGCGCCAGCAGCACGGGACAGGGGAGGGAGACCCAGTACTTC
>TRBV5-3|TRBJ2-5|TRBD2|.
CARSLFSGRVLETQYF
TGTGCCAGAAGCTTGTTTAGCGGGAGGGTCCTGGAGACCCAGTACTTC
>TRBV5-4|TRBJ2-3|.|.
CASSIEPGTTSTDTQYF
TGTGCCAGCAGCATAGAACCCGGGACAACTAGCACAGATACGCAGTATTTT
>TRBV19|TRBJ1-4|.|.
CASSRNVGEKLFF
TGTGCCAGTAGTAGGAACGTCGGGGAAAAACTGTTTTTT
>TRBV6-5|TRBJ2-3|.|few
CASSYSLATITDTQYF
TGTGCCAGCAGTTACTCGCTAGCGACGATCACAGATACGCAGTATTTT
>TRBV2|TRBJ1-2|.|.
CASSEGGLSYTF
TGTGCCAGCAGTGAGGGGGGGCTTAGCTACACCTTC
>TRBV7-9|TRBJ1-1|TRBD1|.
CSSSRDRDAEAFF
TGTTCCAGCAGCAGGGACAGGGACGCTGAAGCTTTCTTT
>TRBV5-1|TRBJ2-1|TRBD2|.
CASSLSGVVRYNEQFF
TGCGCCAGCAGCTTGAGCGGGGTAGTCAGGTACAATGAGCAGTTCTTC
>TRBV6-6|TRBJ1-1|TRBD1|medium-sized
CASSSLLQGANSEAFF
TGTGCCAGCAGCTCACTCTTACAGGGGGCGAACTCTGAAGCTTTCTTT
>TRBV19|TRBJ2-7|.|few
CASSDGRFYEQYF
TGTGCCAGTAGTGACGGGAGATTCTACGAGCAGTACTTC
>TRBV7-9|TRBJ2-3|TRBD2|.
CASSTGLADTQYF
TGTGCCAGCAGCACGGGACTAGCAGATACGCAGTATTTT
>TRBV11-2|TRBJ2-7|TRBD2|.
CASSRRLAGVGEQYF
TGTGCCAGCAGCCGAAGACTAGCGGGAGTGGGTGAGCAGTACTTC
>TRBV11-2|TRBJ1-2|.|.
CASSLGAPNFSYTF
TGTGCCAGCAGCTTAGGGGCCCCTAACTTTAGCTACACCTTC
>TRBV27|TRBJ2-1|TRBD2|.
CASSLREGAYNEQFF
TGTGCCAGCAGTTTACGGGAGGGCGCCTACAATGAGCAGTTCTTC
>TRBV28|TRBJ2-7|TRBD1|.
CASSPAGTGLYEQYF
TGTGCCAGCAGTCCCGCCGGGACAGGGCTCTACGAGCAGTACTTC
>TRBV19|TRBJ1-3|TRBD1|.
CASSGQGASGNTIYF
TGTGCCAGTAGTGGACAGGGGGCCTCTGGAAACACCATATATTTT
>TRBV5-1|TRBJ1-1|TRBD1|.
CASSLGTGSTEAFF
TGCGCCAGCAGCCTGGGGACAGGGTCAACTGAAGCTTTCTTT
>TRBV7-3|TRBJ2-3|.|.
CASSPLGQGGDTQYF
TGTGCCAGCAGCCCCCTCGGGCAAGGGGGAGATACGCAGTATTTT
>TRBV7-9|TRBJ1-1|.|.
CASSSSPRNTEAFF
TGTGCCAGCAGTTCCTCTCCCCGTAACACTGAAGCTTTCTTT
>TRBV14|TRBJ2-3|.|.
CASSQDLFGGRTQYF
TGTGCCAGCAGCCAAGATCTCTTCGGAGGACGGACGCAGTATTTT
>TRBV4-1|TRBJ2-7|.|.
CASSPAARYEQYF
TGCGCCAGCAGCCCCGCGGCTCGCTACGAGCAGTACTTC
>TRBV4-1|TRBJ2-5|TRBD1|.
CASSRARDRGQETQYF
TGCGCCAGCAGCCGCGCCCGGGACAGGGGTCAAGAGACCCAGTACTTC
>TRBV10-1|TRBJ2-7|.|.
CASSDSGHATYEQYF
TGCGCCAGCAGTGATTCGGGACACGCAACCTACGAGCAGTACTTC
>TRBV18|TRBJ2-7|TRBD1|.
CASSPGTGSPYEQYF
TGTGCCAGCTCACCCGGGACAGGGAGTCCCTACGAGCAGTACTTC